Sequencing of this TCR beta chain was carried out in a study of blood T cell repertoires in COVID-19 (dated by TCRdb to the early 2020s). About the study as a whole: Collaborator samples came from the United States, Italy and Spain and covered acute and convalescent phases of COVID-19. A de-identified subject ID, COVID-19 status, age in years and sex were almost always included in the sample metadata. Samples were obtained from the ongoing ImmuneRACE study (first 160 participants) and from over 1,000 subjects provided by 6 global collaborators. Where available, HLA class I and class II types were taken from metadata supplied by the sample provider and were not determined by assay-based typing. A freely available public database, intended as a resource for researchers studying the immune response to SARS-CoV-2, is where the repertoires were released. The prospective study material was composed of cDNA or gDNA derived from T cells, B-cell-depleted T cells, or PBMCs. Subjects who had been exposed to COVID-19, were actively infected with it, or had recovered from it provided the deeply sampled blood TCRbeta repertoires that made up the dataset. General findings and caveats noted by the study authors: The amount of clinical and demographic metadata varied by source and participant and was provided uncurated.

TCRbeta CDR3 regions were amplified from genomic DNA using the immunoSEQ Assay, a bias-controlled multiplex PCR. As for the authors' bioinformatics: The number of nucleated cells in each sample was estimated by amplification of reference gene primers within the assay. To quantify the absolute abundance of each unique TCRbeta CDR3 rearrangement, sequence reads were collapsed and filtered. For each sample, productive Simpson clonality was calculated by taking the square root of Simpson's diversity index across productive rearrangements. This is the immuneACCESS table as TCRdb keeps it, with only in-frame sequences that have V and J called. A part of the clones is gone; compared with another copy, unresolved V genes explain less than half, and the rest is unexplained. The DNA gave D and trimming, while V, J and clone size come from that table. The sample includes about 310,000 clones, with approximately 85% observed a single time. More than 2% of the sample is taken by the ten largest.

Participants in the prospective study were aged 18 to 89 years, lived in under 30 United States geographic areas, and enrolled through a virtual design. In the prospective study, participants were assigned to cohorts based on the clinical history participants reported in a screening survey and a study questionnaire. Recovered participants in ImmuneRACE Cohort 3 were defined by two consecutive negative NP/OP PCR tests, clearance by a healthcare professional, or resolution of symptoms. In the prospective study, whole blood, serum and a nasopharyngeal or oropharyngeal swab were collected from each participant by mobile phlebotomists. Over an approximately 2-month period, participants in the prospective study had the option of providing additional blood draws and questionnaires. Before DNA extraction, blood samples from the prospective study were shipped at room temperature or frozen. The count of this clone is one. Its binding antigen is unknown. There are no base qualities to consult, and no much larger clone falls within one base.

The TCR originated in a man aged 30 to 39 who had recovered from COVID-19. Material: PBMCs or T cells enriched from blood (not recorded which).

This receptor carries the CDR3 CASSRRDSASSGNTIYF. The sequenced DNA: TGTGCCAGCAGCCGGCGGGACAGTGCTTCCTCTGGAAACACCATATATTTT. Recombination connected TRBV11-2 to TRBJ1-3; 7 of the junction bases match TRBD1. The CDR3 contains 17 residues, cysteine and phenylalanine counted. Solely the CDR3 DNA is kept, with 51 bases framed from the first base. From V the trimming removes 5 bases and from J it removes 0 bases, while the gene matches leave 10 bases of the junction unaccounted for. CDR1 and CDR2 are read off the germline V gene as SGHAT and FQNNGV.